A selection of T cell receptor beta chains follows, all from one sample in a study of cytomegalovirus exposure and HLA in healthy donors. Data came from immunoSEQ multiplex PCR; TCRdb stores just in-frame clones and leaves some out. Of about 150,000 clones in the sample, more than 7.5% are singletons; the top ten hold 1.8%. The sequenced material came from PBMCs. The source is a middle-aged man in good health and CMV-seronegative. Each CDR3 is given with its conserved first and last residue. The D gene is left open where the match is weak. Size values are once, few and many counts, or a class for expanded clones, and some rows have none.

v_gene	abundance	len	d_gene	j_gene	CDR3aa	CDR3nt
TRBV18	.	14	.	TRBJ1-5	CASSPQGDNQPQHF	TGTGCCAGCTCACCGCAAGGGGACAATCAGCCCCAGCATTTT
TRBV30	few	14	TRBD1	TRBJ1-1	CAWSVGWTGTEAFF	TGTGCCTGGAGTGTAGGTTGGACAGGGACTGAAGCTTTCTTT
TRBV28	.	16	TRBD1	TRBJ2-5	CASSSRQGDSRETQYF	TGTGCCAGCAGTTCACGACAGGGGGATTCTAGGGAGACCCAGTACTTC
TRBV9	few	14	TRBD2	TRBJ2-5	CASSAGTSVETQYF	TGTGCCAGCAGCGCGGGGACTAGCGTAGAGACCCAGTACTTC
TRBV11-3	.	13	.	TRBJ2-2	CAGTAGHTGELFF	TGTGCCGGCACTGCGGGACACACCGGGGAGCTGTTTTTT
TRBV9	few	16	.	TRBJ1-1	CASSVGGVGGNTEAFF	TGTGCCAGCAGCGTAGGAGGGGTGGGGGGGAACACTGAAGCTTTCTTT
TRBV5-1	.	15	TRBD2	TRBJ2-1	CASSPSGSSYNEQFF	TGCGCCAGCAGTCCAAGCGGGAGCTCCTACAATGAGCAGTTCTTC
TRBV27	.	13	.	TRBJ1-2	CARSKRGYYGYTF	TGTGCCAGAAGCAAAAGGGGGTACTATGGCTACACCTTC
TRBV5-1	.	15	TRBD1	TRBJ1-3	CASSWGTVAGNTIYF	TGCGCCAGCAGCTGGGGGACAGTGGCTGGAAACACCATATATTTT
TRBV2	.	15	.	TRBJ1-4	CASSELWGESEKLFF	TGTGCCAGCAGTGAATTATGGGGGGAATCGGAAAAACTGTTTTTT
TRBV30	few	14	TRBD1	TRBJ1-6	CAWQGTGSNSPLHF	TGTGCCTGGCAGGGGACAGGGAGTAATTCACCCCTCCACTTT
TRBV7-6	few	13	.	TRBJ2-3	CASSLTTGDTQYF	TGTGCCAGCAGCTTGACTACAGGGGATACGCAGTATTTT
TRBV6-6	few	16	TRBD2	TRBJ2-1	CASIPRSSGIYNEQFF	TGTGCCAGCATTCCCCGGTCTAGCGGAATTTACAATGAGCAGTTCTTC
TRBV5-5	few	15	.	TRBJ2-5	CASSLAGARQETQYF	TGTGCCAGCAGCTTGGCCGGAGCCAGACAAGAGACCCAGTACTTC
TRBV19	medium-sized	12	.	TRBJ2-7	CASSQIPYEQYF	TGTGCCAGTAGCCAGATCCCCTACGAGCAGTACTTC
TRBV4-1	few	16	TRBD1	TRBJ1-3	CASSQPGQGSGNTIYF	TGCGCCAGCAGCCAACCTGGACAGGGCTCTGGAAACACCATATATTTT
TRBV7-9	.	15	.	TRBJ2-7	CASSPRSGSSYEQYF	TGTGCCAGCAGCCCACGGTCGGGGAGCTCCTACGAGCAGTACTTC
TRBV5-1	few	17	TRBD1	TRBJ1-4	CASRRTGGMRTNEKLFF	TGCGCCAGCAGAAGGACAGGGGGCATGAGAACTAATGAAAAACTGTTTTTT
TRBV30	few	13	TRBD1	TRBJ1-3	CAWSPGQGNTIYF	TGTGCCTGGAGTCCGGGACAGGGAAACACCATATATTTT
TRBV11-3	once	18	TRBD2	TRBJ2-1	CASSSTLGLAGGHNEQFF	TGTGCCAGCAGCTCGACCCTAGGACTAGCGGGAGGCCACAATGAGCAGTTCTTC
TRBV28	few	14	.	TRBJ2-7	CASSLPGAHHEQYF	TGTGCCAGCAGTTTACCAGGGGCGCACCACGAGCAGTACTTC
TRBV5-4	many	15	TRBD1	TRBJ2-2	CASSQDRVGTGELFF	TGTGCCAGCAGCCAAGACAGGGTCGGCACCGGGGAGCTGTTTTTT
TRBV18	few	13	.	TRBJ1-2	CASSPTSRWGYTF	TGTGCCAGCTCACCAACCTCCCGGTGGGGCTACACCTTC
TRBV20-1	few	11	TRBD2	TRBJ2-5	CSALAGTSQYF	TGCAGTGCTCTAGCGGGAACTTCCCAGTACTTC
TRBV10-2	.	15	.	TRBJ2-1	CASSEKIHSYNEQFF	TGCGCCAGCAGTGAGAAAATCCACTCCTACAATGAGCAGTTCTTC
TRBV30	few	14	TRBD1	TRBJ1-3	CAWSAGGSGNTIYF	TGTGCCTGGAGTGCAGGGGGATCTGGAAACACCATATATTTT
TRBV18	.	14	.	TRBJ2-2	CASSPQGNTGELFF	TGTGCCAGCTCACCCCAGGGGAACACCGGGGAGCTGTTTTTT
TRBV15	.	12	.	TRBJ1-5	CATSRELILRYF	TGTGCCACCAGCAGAGAACTAATTCTTCGGTATTTT
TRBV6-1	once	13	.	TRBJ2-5	CASSERRGETQYF	TGTGCCAGCAGTGAACGCAGGGGCGAGACCCAGTACTTC
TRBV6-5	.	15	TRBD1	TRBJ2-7	CASSALDRGNYEQYF	TGTGCCAGCAGTGCCTTGGACAGGGGGAACTACGAGCAGTACTTC
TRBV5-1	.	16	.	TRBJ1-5	CASSLGVAELVLPQHF	TGCGCCAGCAGCTTGGGCGTAGCCGAGTTGGTGCTGCCCCAGCATTTT
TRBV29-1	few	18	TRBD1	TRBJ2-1	CSVGGPDRGIHYYNEQFF	TGCAGCGTTGGCGGACCGGACAGGGGAATTCACTACTACAATGAGCAGTTCTTC
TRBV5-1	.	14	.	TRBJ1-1	CASSWGGQNTEAFF	TGCGCCAGCAGCTGGGGGGGACAGAACACTGAAGCTTTCTTT
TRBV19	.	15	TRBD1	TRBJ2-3	CASNYGTGSTDTQYF	TGTGCCAGTAACTACGGGACAGGGAGCACAGATACGCAGTATTTT
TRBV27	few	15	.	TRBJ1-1	CASTAWGRGNTEAFF	TGTGCCAGCACAGCATGGGGCAGGGGAAACACTGAAGCTTTCTTT
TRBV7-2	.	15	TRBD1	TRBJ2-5	CASSSLRGPQETQYF	TGTGCCAGCAGCTCGCTCAGGGGGCCCCAAGAGACCCAGTACTTC
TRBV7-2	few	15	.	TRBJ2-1	CASSRNRETYNEQFF	TGTGCCAGCAGCCGGAACAGGGAAACCTACAATGAGCAGTTCTTC
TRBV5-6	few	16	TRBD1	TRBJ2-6	CASSYRQGSGANVLTF	TGTGCCAGCAGCTACCGACAGGGATCTGGGGCCAACGTCCTGACTTTC
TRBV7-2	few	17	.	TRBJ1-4	CASSLDGSLATNEKLFF	TGTGCCAGCAGCTTAGATGGGAGCCTTGCAACTAATGAAAAACTGTTTTTT
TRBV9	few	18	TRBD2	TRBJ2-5	CASSPSGRGGASQETQYF	TGTGCCAGCAGCCCCTCTGGGCGGGGGGGAGCCAGCCAAGAGACCCAGTACTTC
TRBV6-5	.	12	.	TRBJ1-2	CASSEVRYGYTF	TGTGCCAGCAGTGAAGTTCGGTATGGCTACACCTTC
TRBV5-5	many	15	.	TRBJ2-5	CASSWVQAPQETQYF	TGTGCCAGCAGCTGGGTTCAGGCCCCCCAAGAGACCCAGTACTTC
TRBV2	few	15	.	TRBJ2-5	CASSERGTEQETQYF	TGTGCCAGCAGTGAAAGAGGGACTGAACAAGAGACCCAGTACTTC
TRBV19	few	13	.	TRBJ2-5	CASSSGKGETQYF	TGTGCCAGTAGTAGCGGGAAGGGAGAGACCCAGTACTTC
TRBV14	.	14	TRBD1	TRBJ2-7	CASSQETGAYEQYF	TGTGCCAGCAGCCAAGAGACAGGGGCCTACGAGCAGTACTTC
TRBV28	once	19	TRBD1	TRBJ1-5	CASISPGQGAEYSRQPQHF	TGTGCCAGCATCTCACCGGGACAGGGGGCCGAGTATAGCCGTCAGCCCCAGCATTTT
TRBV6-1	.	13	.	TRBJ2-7	CASSAGFWYEQYF	TGTGCCAGCAGTGCAGGGTTTTGGTACGAGCAGTACTTC
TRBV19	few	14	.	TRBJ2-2	CASKPRRDPGELFF	TGTGCCAGTAAACCACGGCGGGACCCCGGGGAGCTGTTTTTT
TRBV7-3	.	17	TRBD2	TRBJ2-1	CASSLTGGTSGYNEQFF	TGTGCCAGCAGCTTAACCGGCGGGACTAGCGGGTACAATGAGCAGTTCTTC
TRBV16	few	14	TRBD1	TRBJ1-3	CASSHGQGGNTIYF	TGTGCCAGCAGCCACGGACAGGGAGGAAACACCATATATTTT
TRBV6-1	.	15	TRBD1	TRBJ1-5	CASSEAQGAYRPQHF	TGTGCCAGCAGTGAAGCGCAGGGGGCGTATCGGCCCCAGCATTTT
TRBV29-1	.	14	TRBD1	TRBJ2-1	CSVFGTGTYNEQFF	TGCAGCGTTTTCGGGACAGGGACTTACAATGAGCAGTTCTTC
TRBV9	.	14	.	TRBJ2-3	CASSRRGNTDTQYF	TGTGCCAGCAGCCGAAGGGGGAACACAGATACGCAGTATTTT